The sequence of this T cell receptor beta chain was determined in a study of graft-versus-host responses after intestinal transplantation. On the study more broadly: Multivisceral, liver-intestinal, or isolated intestinal transplants were received by the recipients.

The CDR3 is made up of 15 amino acids. Germline V gives CDR1 SGHAT, CDR2 FQNNGV. Trimming removed 6 bases from V and 2 bases from J; junction bases left unmatched: 8. Points from the study as a whole: High graft-versus-host to host-versus-graft T cell clonal ratios marked allografts of patients with graft-donor macrochimerism.

CD4 and CD8 responders that proliferated in the reaction were FACS-sorted. Only in-frame clones appear in the TCRdb table, and some are missing; sequencing was by immunoSEQ multiplex PCR. The table includes approximately 8,600 clones, 31% detected once. This clone was detected only a few times. The sequenced sample was alloreactive CD4+ T cells from a mixed lymphocyte reaction culture, obtained before intestinal transplant. As for subset: CFSE-low proliferating T cells sorted from roughly 6-day pre-transplant mixed lymphocyte reaction (GvH or HvG direction). The V and J genes are TRBV11-2 and TRBJ2-7; 9 nucleotides line up with TRBD1. The receptor was derived from a human patient who received an intestinal transplant. Here the CDR3 reads CASREPGTGTYEQYF. CDR3 nucleotides: TGTGCCAGCAGAGAGCCCGGGACAGGGACCTACGAGCAGTACTTC.